The 24 T cell receptor beta chains below were found in one sample sequenced in a study of blood T cell repertoires in COVID-19. TCRdb keeps only in-frame clones here, not all; method: immunoSEQ multiplex PCR. This sample yields approximately 240,000 clones, of which approximately 83% are seen a single time; about 3% belongs to the top ten. The sample comprised peripheral blood. Receptor source: a woman younger than 45 who had recovered from COVID-19.

V gene TRBV2 combines with J gene TRBJ1-1; D unresolved. CDR1 and CDR2 from the germline V gene are SNHLY and FYNNEI. This CDR3 spans 14 amino acids. V was trimmed by 2 bases and J by 2 bases, leaving 9 bases between them. CDR3 sequence reads: CASSEMRGNTEAFF. The CDR3 DNA sequence: TGTGCCAGCAGTGAAATGCGGGGTAACACTGAAGCTTTCTTT.

The chain employs TRBV27 and TRBJ2-7; D is unresolved. The V end lost 5 bases, the J end lost 2 bases, and 22 bases lay between the germline ends. Germline V gene data show CDR1 as MNHEY and CDR2 as SMNVEV (reference sequence). This CDR3 contains 17 residues. CDR3 in DNA: TGTGCCAGCAGTCCTATCAGACCCCGGCCAGGTACCTACGAGCAGTACTTC. It codes for CASSPIRPRPGTYEQYF.

The V gene is TRBV12-3 or TRBV12-4, the J gene TRBJ1-1, with D uncertain. V was trimmed by 5 bases and J by 4 bases, leaving 11 bases between them. This CDR3 comprises 13 residues. In DNA form, the CDR3 reads TGTGCCAGCAGTATTATAGAGGGCACTGAAGCTTTCTTT. This codes for CASSIIEGTEAFF.

The rearrangement joins TRBV7-2 to TRBJ2-7; D is perhaps TRBD1 (6 bases). CDR1 is SGHTA, CDR2 FQGNSA, per germline. Trimming removed 5 bases from V and 1 base from J, with 15 bases in between. The CDR3 spans 15 residues. The CDR3 DNA sequence: TGTGCCAGCAGCCCCCGGGACACCCGATCCTACGAGCAGTACTTC. The encoded protein is CASSPRDTRSYEQYF.

The chain has TRBV29-1 and TRBJ2-1, with D possibly matching TRBD1 (5 bases). Germline V gene sequence: CDR1 SQVTM, CDR2 ANQGSEA. Trimming shortened V by 2 bases and J by 9 bases, and 14 bases separated the two germline ends. The CDR3 totals 13 residues. CDR3 coding DNA: TGCAGCGTTGAAATGGGCAGGGCGTTTGAGCAGTTCTTC. Amino acids: CSVEMGRAFEQFF.

The chain recombines TRBV25-1 with TRBJ1-2, with 9 bases that match TRBD1. Looked up from germline, CDR1 is MGHDK and CDR2 is SYGVNS. J was trimmed by 4 bases and V by 8 bases; bases with no gene match: 5. The CDR3 runs 13 residues. The DNA of the CDR3 is TGTGCCAGCTCAAGACAGGGGGTCTATGGCTACACCTTC. Translated, it gives CASSRQGVYGYTF.

V and J are TRBV11-1 and TRBJ2-7; 8 nucleotides agree with TRBD1. This CDR3 has 12 amino acids. CDR1 is SGHAT and CDR2 is FQDESV in the germline V gene (reference sequence). V gave up 5 bases and J gave up 5 bases; unmatched junction bases: 2. The CDR3 DNA reads as TGTGCCAGCAGCGAGGACAGGGACGAGCAGTACTTC. Amino acid sequence: CASSEDRDEQYF.

CDR3: CASTQGYHQPQHF. The CDR3 DNA reads as TGTGCCAGCACTCAGGGGTATCATCAGCCCCAGCATTTT. The genes are TRBV6-5 and TRBJ1-5; tentative D call: TRBD1 (6 bases). CDR3 length: 13 residues. Per the germline V gene, CDR1 is MNHEY and CDR2 is SVGAGI. V lost 7 bases, J lost 5 bases, and 12 bases lay in between.

The CDR3 loop reads CASSTLGLAGDYQETQYF. The CDR3 nucleotides read TGTGCCAGTAGTACCCTGGGGCTAGCGGGGGACTACCAAGAGACCCAGTACTTC. The chain uses TRBV19 and TRBJ2-5; the match to TRBD2 covers 10 bases. Germline CDR1 is LNHDA and CDR2 is SQIVND (reference sequence). The CDR3 totals 18 residues. V was pared by 4 bases and J by 0 bases, with 11 bases of the junction left unmatched.

To note about this clone: At one boundary the junction diverges from the germline segment, which might be a read error. The rearrangement uses TRBV10-3 and TRBJ2-1; 7 bases line up with TRBD1. The CDR3 runs to 11 residues. Germline V lookup: CDR1 ENHRY, CDR2 SYGVKD. CDR3 coding DNA: TGTGCCACCTCAACAGGGGCATCAGAACTCTTC. Its translation: CATSTGASELF.

The chain uses TRBV6-5 and TRBJ1-1; D call uncertain. This CDR3 is 16 amino acids long. V lost 0 bases, J lost 0 bases, and 11 bases lay in between. Germline V gene sequence: CDR1 MNHEY, CDR2 SVGAGI. CDR3 region: CASSYSIPRVNTEAFF. The CDR3 nucleotides read TGTGCCAGCAGTTACTCGATACCGAGGGTGAACACTGAAGCTTTCTTT.

The chain employs TRBV12-3 or TRBV12-4 and TRBJ1-1, with 7 bases matching TRBD1. V gave up 5 bases and J gave up 9 bases; unmatched junction bases: 6. The CDR3 has 12 residues. The CDR3 protein is CASSGRGFQAFF. The CDR3 nucleotides are TGTGCCAGCAGTGGCAGGGGGTTCCAAGCTTTCTTT.

The CDR3 bases are TGTGCCAGCAGTGAAGGCGGGGCGGGGGTCTACGAGCAGTACTTC. As protein: CASSEGGAGVYEQYF. The V call is TRBV6-1, the J call TRBJ2-7; 7 nucleotides agree with TRBD2. V was clipped by 1 base and J by 3 bases; unmatched bases: 6. The V gene's germline CDR1 is MNHNS and CDR2 SASEGT. The CDR3 spans 15 residues.

The rearrangement links TRBV3-1 (or the pseudogene TRBV3-2) to TRBJ2-3; TRBD2 matches at 14 bases. After removal of 4 bases from V and 2 bases from J, the junction contained 2 bases not matched to a gene. CDR1 is LGHDT, CDR2 YNNKEL, per germline (reference sequence). This CDR3 has 16 amino acids. CDR3 bases: TGTGCCAGCAGCCTGGGACTAGCGGGGGTCACAGATACGCAGTATTTT. This gives the protein CASSLGLAGVTDTQYF.

CDR3 in DNA: TGTGCCTGGATCGGCTACCCGCCGAGGATGGCTGAAGCTTTCTTT. Protein product: CAWIGYPPRMAEAFF. The chain joins TRBV30 to TRBJ1-1; D call uncertain. This CDR3 comprises 15 residues. In germline, CDR1 is GTSNPN, CDR2 SVGIG (reference sequence). V dropped 4 bases and J dropped 6 bases, with 21 bases sitting between them. The whole variable domain, filled in from reference TRBV30 and TRBJ1-1, reads SQTIHQWPATLVQPVGSPLSLECTVEGTSNPNLYWYRQAAGRGLQLLFYSVGIGQISSEVPQNLSASRPQDRQFILSSKKLLLSDSGFYLCAWIGYPPRMAEAFFGQGTRLTVV.

The chain couples TRBV15 to TRBJ2-5; 8 bases agree with TRBD2. The CDR3 loop spans 15 amino acids. V lost 2 bases to trimming and J lost 2 bases; unmatched junction nucleotides: 4. Germline V CDR1 and CDR2: LNHNV, YYDKDF (reference sequence). Here the CDR3 DNA reads TGTGCCACCAGCAGACCAGCGGGAGTACAAGAGACCCAGTACTTC. Translating gives CATSRPAGVQETQYF.

CDR3 in DNA: TGTGCCAGCAGTCCAGGACAGGTGCGGAATTCACCCCTCCACTTT. This translates into CASSPGQVRNSPLHF. This chain connects TRBV6-2 or TRBV6-3 to TRBJ1-6, with 7 bases aligning to TRBD1. With V trimmed by 5 bases and J by 7 bases, 8 bases remained unmatched. CDR3 length equals 15 residues. Looked up from germline, CDR1 is MNHEY and CDR2 is SVGEGT.

This clone was counted once. V gene TRBV5-1 combines with J gene TRBJ2-3, with 11 bases aligning to TRBD2. Germline V gene data show CDR1 as SGHRS and CDR2 as YFSETQ. This CDR3 is 15 amino acids long. Trimming took 4 bases from V and 3 from J; bases not matched to a gene: 4. This CDR3 reads CASSMTSGATDTQYF. The CDR3 nucleotides read TGCGCCAGCAGCATGACTAGCGGGGCAACAGATACGCAGTATTTT.

The rearrangement joins TRBV5-1 to TRBJ1-1, with D perhaps matching TRBD1 (5 bases). The CDR3 covers 15 residues. Trimming left V 4 bases short and J 2 bases short, with 15 bases between. Germline loops: CDR1 SGHRS, CDR2 YFSETQ. The CDR3: CASSPRGRTNTEAFF. The CDR3 DNA reads as TGCGCCAGCAGCCCGCGGGGACGGACCAACACTGAAGCTTTCTTT.

This clone was counted between two and nine times. The genes are TRBV7-9 and TRBJ1-5; D is ambiguous. CDR3 size: 15 residues. Germline V CDR1 and CDR2: SEHNR, FQNEAQ (reference sequence). V shed 0 bases and J shed 7 bases, with 13 bases lying between them. The CDR3 nucleotides read TGTGCCAGCAGCTTAGCGGGTGGGAGTTTGCAGCCCCAGCATTTT. Its translation: CASSLAGGSLQPQHF.

The table lists this clone with a count of one. The chain recombines TRBV5-6 with TRBJ1-2; no clear D. V lost 2 bases, J lost 8 bases, and 19 bases lay in between. Germline V gene sequence: CDR1 SGHDT, CDR2 YYEEEE. This CDR3 comprises 15 residues. CDR3 residues: CASSLPAGMSFGYTF. In DNA form, the CDR3 reads TGTGCCAGCAGCTTACCGGCAGGTATGAGCTTCGGCTACACCTTC.

This clone was picked up a small number of times. The chain uses TRBV4-1 and TRBJ1-5; weak D call: TRBD1 (6 bases). Germline CDR1 is MGHRA and CDR2 is YSYEKL. This CDR3 contains 14 residues. V lost 0 bases and J 7 bases, leaving 10 bases between the germline ends. The CDR3 spells CASSQETGPQPQHF. In DNA form, the CDR3 reads TGCGCCAGCAGCCAAGAGACAGGACCACAGCCCCAGCATTTT.

This clone was observed a handful of times. This chain joins TRBV2 and TRBJ1-2; D call uncertain. CDR1 and CDR2 (germline): SNHLY, FYNNEI. Trimming removed 1 base at V and 7 bases at J, with 10 bases between. CDR3 length: 13 residues. CDR3 DNA sequence: TGTGCCAGCAGTGAAGGAGGGTTAGGTGGCTACACCTTC. It is translated as CASSEGGLGGYTF.

This chain uses TRBV19 with TRBJ1-5; maybe TRBD1 (5 bases). The CDR3 sequence is 20 residues long. Germline CDR1 is LNHDA and CDR2 is SQIVND (reference sequence). V was shortened by 9 bases and J by 0 bases, with 30 bases between the two germline ends. The DNA of the CDR3 is TGTGCCAGATGGTGGGGAAGGCCGAAGGGGCCTCAAGATAGCAATCAGCCCCAGCATTTT. Translated: CARWWGRPKGPQDSNQPQHF. The full variable domain, with the rest looked up from reference TRBV19 and TRBJ1-5, is DGGITQSPKYLFRKEGQNVTLSCEQNLNHDAMYWYRQDPGQGLRLIYYSQIVNDFQKGDIAEGYSVSREKKESFPLTVTSAQKNPTAFYLCARWWGRPKGPQDSNQPQHFGDGTRLSIL.